The T cell receptor (beta chain) under discussion was sequenced for a study of T cell responses to AZD1222 COVID-19 vaccine. For the study at large: Samples with a second dose at about 4 or about 12 weeks were pooled together.

Libraries were prepared by immunoSEQ multiplex PCR; TCRdb keeps only in-frame clonotypes and omits some of them. The sample includes 100,000 or so clones, roughly 90% of them seen just once. The study's findings and limits: Researchers report vaccine-associated CD4 TCRs spanning spike, with dominance at 160-218 and 743-854. Spike-specific TCR breadth and depth rose after two AZD1222 doses. Among those given AZD1222, only six were seropositive at baseline.

The trim removed 3 bases at V and 5 bases at J, leaving 13 bases unmatched. CDR1 is DFQATT and CDR2 is SNEGSKA in the germline V gene (reference sequence). The length of the CDR3 is 16 residues. Turning to this clone: Its antigen is unknown.

Sequenced here: peripheral blood, sampled on day 0 of AZD1222 vaccination. The rearrangement uses TRBV20-1 and TRBJ2-7; 10 bases agree with TRBD2. The source of this sequence is an adult in good health. The CDR3 loop is CSASGASGSLGDEQYF. The CDR3 DNA sequence: TGCAGTGCTAGTGGGGCTAGCGGGAGTCTAGGGGACGAGCAGTACTTC.